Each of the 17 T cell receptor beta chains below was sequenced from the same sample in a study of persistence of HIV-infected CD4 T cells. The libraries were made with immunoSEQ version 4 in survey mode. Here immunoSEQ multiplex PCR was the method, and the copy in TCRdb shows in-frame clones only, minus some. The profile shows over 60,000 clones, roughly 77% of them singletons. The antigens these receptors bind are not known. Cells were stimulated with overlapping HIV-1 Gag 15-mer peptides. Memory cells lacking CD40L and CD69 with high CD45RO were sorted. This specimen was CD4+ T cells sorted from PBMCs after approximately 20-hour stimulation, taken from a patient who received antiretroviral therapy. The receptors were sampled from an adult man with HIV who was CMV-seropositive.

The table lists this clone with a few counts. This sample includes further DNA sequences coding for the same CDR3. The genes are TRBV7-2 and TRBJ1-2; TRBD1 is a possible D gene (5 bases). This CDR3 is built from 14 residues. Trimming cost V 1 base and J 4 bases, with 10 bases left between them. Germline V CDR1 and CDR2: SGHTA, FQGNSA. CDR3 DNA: TGTGCCAGCAGCTTAGATCAGGGAGGCTATGGCTACACCTTC. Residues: CASSLDQGGYGYTF.

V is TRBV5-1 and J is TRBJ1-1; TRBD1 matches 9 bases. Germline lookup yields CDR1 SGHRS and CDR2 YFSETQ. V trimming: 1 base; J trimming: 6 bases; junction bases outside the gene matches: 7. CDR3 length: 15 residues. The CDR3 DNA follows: TGCGCCAGCAGCTTGCGTCCCGGGACAGGGTCTGAAGCTTTCTTT. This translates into CASSLRPGTGSEAFF. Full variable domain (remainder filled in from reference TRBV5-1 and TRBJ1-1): KAGVTQTPRYLIKTRGQQVTLSCSPISGHRSVSWYQQTPGQGLQFLFEYFSETQRNKGNFPGRFSGRQFSNSRSEMNVSTLELGDSALYLCASSLRPGTGSEAFFGQGTRLTVV.

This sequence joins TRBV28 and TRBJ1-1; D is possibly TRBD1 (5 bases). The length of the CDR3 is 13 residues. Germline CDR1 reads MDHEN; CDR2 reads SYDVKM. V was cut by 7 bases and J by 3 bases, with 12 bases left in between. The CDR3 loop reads CASIWGWDTEAFF. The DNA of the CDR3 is TGTGCCAGCATTTGGGGCTGGGACACTGAAGCTTTCTTT.

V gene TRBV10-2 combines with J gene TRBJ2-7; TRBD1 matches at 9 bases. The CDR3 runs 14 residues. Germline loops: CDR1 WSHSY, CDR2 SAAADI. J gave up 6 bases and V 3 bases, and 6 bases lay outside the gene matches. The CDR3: CASSDGQGTIEQYF. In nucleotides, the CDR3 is TGCGCCAGCAGTGACGGACAGGGGACGATCGAGCAGTACTTC.

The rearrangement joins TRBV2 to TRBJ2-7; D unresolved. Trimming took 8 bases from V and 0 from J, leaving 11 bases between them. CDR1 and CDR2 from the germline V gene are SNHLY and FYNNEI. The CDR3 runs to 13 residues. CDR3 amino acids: CASFGDLSYEQYF. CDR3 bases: TGTGCCAGCTTCGGCGATCTCTCCTACGAGCAGTACTTC.

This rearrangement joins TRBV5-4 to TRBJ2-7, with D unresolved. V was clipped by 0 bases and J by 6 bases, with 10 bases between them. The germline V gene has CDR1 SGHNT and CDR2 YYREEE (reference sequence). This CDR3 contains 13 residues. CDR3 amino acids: CASSLEGWSEQYF. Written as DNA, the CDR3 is TGTGCCAGCAGCTTGGAGGGTTGGAGCGAGCAGTACTTC.

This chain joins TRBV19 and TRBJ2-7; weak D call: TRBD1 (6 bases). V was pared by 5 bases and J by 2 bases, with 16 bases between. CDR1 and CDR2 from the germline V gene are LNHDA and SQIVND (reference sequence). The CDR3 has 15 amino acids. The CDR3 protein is CASSPQGKPTYEQYF. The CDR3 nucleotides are TGTGCCAGTAGTCCTCAGGGGAAACCCACCTACGAGCAGTACTTC.

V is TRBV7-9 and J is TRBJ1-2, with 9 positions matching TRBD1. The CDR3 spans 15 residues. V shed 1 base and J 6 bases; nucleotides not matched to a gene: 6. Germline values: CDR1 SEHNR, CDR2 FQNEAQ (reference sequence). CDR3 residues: CASSLGTGDWHGYTF. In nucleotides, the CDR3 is TGTGCCAGCAGCTTAGGGACAGGGGATTGGCATGGCTACACCTTC.

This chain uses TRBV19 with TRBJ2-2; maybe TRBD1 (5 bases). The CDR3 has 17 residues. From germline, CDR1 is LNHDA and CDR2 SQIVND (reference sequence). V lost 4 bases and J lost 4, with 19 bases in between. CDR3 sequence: CASSTPDWGRSTGELFF. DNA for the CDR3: TGTGCCAGTAGTACCCCTGACTGGGGCCGCAGCACCGGGGAGCTGTTTTTT. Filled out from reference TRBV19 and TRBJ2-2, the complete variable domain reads DGGITQSPKYLFRKEGQNVTLSCEQNLNHDAMYWYRQDPGQGLRLIYYSQIVNDFQKGDIAEGYSVSREKKESFPLTVTSAQKNPTAFYLCASSTPDWGRSTGELFFGEGSRLTVL.

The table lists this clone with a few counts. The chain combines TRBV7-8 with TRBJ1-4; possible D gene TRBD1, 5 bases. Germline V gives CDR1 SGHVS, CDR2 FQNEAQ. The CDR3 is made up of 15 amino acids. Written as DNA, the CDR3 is TGTGCTTCAGGGCCGACCGTTGCAACTAATGAAAAACTGTTTTTT. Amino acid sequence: CASGPTVATNEKLFF.

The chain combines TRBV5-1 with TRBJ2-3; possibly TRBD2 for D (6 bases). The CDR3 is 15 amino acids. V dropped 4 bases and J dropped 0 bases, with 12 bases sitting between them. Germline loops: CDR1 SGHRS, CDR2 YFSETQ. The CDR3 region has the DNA TGCGCCAGCAGCCCGGAGGGCCCTAGCACAGATACGCAGTATTTT. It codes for CASSPEGPSTDTQYF. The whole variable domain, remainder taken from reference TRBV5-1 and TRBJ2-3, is KAGVTQTPRYLIKTRGQQVTLSCSPISGHRSVSWYQQTPGQGLQFLFEYFSETQRNKGNFPGRFSGRQFSNSRSEMNVSTLELGDSALYLCASSPEGPSTDTQYFGPGTRLTVL.

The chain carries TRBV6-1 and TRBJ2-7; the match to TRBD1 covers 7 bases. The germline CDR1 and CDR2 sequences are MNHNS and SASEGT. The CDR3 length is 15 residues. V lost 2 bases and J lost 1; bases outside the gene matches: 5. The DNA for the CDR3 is TGTGCCAGCAGTGAATACGGACAGGCATCCTACGAGCAGTACTTC. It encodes CASSEYGQASYEQYF.

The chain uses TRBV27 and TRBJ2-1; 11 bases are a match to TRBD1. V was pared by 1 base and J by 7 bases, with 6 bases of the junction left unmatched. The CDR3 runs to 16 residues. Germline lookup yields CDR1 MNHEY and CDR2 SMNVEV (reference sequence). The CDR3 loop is CASSLFGQGAGNEQFF. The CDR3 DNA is TGTGCCAGCAGTTTATTCGGACAGGGGGCAGGAAATGAGCAGTTCTTC.

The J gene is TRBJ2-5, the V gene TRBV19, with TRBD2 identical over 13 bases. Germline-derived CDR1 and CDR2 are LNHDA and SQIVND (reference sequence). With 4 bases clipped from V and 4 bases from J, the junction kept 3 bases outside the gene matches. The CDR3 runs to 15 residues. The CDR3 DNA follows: TGTGCCAGTAGTAGGACTAGCGGGAGTCGAGAGACCCAGTACTTC. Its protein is CASSRTSGSRETQYF.

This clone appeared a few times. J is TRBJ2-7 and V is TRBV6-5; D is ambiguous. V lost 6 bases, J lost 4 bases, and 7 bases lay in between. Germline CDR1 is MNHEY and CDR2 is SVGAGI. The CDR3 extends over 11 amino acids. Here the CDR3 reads CASRLTYEQYF. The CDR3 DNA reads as TGTGCCAGCAGGCTCACATACGAGCAGTACTTC.

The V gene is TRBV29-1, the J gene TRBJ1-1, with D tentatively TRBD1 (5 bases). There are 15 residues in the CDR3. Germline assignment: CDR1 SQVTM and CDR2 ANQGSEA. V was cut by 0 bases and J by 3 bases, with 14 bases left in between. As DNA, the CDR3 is TGCAGCGTTGAAGATCTCGGGACTTGGGACACTGAAGCTTTCTTT. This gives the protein CSVEDLGTWDTEAFF.

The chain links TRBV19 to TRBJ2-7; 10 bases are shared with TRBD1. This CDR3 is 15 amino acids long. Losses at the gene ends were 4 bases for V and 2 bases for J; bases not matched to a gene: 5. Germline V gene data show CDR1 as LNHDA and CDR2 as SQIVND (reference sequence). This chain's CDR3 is CASSRAGTGAYEQYF. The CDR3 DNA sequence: TGTGCCAGTAGTAGGGCCGGGACAGGGGCCTACGAGCAGTACTTC.